This T cell receptor (beta chain) was identified during a study of T cell responses to AZD1222 COVID-19 vaccine (dated by TCRdb to the early 2020s). With regard to the full study: AZD1222 recipients whose second dose came at about 4 weeks and those whose second dose came at about 12 weeks were combined into one group, since spike-specific TCR depth and breadth did not differ between the two schedules. TCR sequencing covered some 250 trial participants: around 210 given two doses of AZD1222 and about 26 given two doses of MenACWY control vaccine. Trial participants were enrolled by age into 18-55, 56-69 and 70-plus year subgroups, with roughly 150, 30 and 60 TCR-sequenced participants respectively. Points the paper makes about the study in general: Spike-specific TCR breadth and depth rose significantly after two AZD1222 doses compared with day 0 and with MenACWY recipients. Vaccine-associated CD4 TCRs spanned the whole spike protein, with dominant responses in regions 160-218 and 743-854. The 56-69-year group was small, and its depth increase did not reach significance, likely because of low power. Conclusions about previously exposed vaccinees are limited, since just a handful of AZD1222 recipients were seropositive for SARS-CoV-2 at baseline. Reportedly, almost half of the unique spike-specific TCRs recognized epitopes lying outside the regions that are mutated in the B.1.351 and B.1.1.7 variants. Because no day 14 peak-response samples were available, the repertoires could be characterized only after the peak T cell response. Participants were mostly white British and included more females than males, and it was suggested by the authors that clonal diversity may have been underestimated.

A note on this clone: What antigen it recognizes has not been identified. The input lacks base qualities; no much larger clone sits a single base away.

CDR3 length: 14 amino acids, cysteine to phenylalanine. The read is trimmed to its CDR3 DNA, 42 bases read in frame from base 1. For CDR1 and CDR2, the germline V gene lists LGHNT and FRNRAP. The V end loses 5 bases and the J end loses 3 bases, and a stretch of 13 bases separates them. The CDR3 regions of human TCRbeta chains were subjected to immunosequencing. The published analysis was carried out like this. TCRs in the repertoires were compared against a reference library of SARS-CoV-2-specific TCRs that had been generated with the MIRA antigen-specificity platform. Breadth was defined as the fraction of unique TCRs that were SARS-CoV-2-associated. Depth was defined as the fraction of total T cells that were SARS-CoV-2-associated. Using the MIRA data, each spike-specific TCR was mapped to the spike region that the TCR reacts to and placed in a CD4 or CD8 class. Log10-transformed breadth and depth values were compared by one-way ANOVA with Sidak's multiple comparisons tests. TCRdb took this table from immuneACCESS and kept in-frame rearrangements with V and J called. Such tables lack part of the clones; where checked against another copy, unresolved V genes explain under half of the gap, and the rest is unexplained. That table gives V, J and clone size, and the DNA gave D and trimming. The sample yields about 120,000 clones; about 87% were counted once. The top ten clonotypes cover about 10% of the sample.

Explained via the paper, the time point label denotes: baseline before first vaccination. Samples from vaccinated people were obtained from the UK trials COV001 and COV002, which included a single-blind randomized controlled phase 2/3 trial of AZD1222 (ChAdOx1 nCoV-19) in healthy adults. For TCRbeta chain sequencing, PBMC samples were collected from trial participants at day 0 and at day 28 after the second dose. Recombination joined TRBV12-5 with TRBJ1-2, with TRBD1 tentatively as D gene (6 bases match). The TCR comes from an adult in good health. This specimen was peripheral blood, taken on day 0 of AZD1222 vaccination. The CDR3 region: CASGTYDRYYGYTF. The nucleotides read TGTGCTAGTGGTACCTACGACAGGTACTATGGCTACACCTTC.